The entry that follows covers one TCR beta chain sequence. This clone's antigen is unknown. Base-call qualities are not available, and no considerably larger clone is one nucleotide away. This specimen comes from a study of cytomegalovirus exposure and HLA in healthy donors (dated by TCRdb to about 2017). About the investigation overall: According to a later analysis, the roughly 130 validation repertoires were produced on the same platform as the 666 repertoires of the first cohort. The aim of the study was to test whether cataloging public T cell receptors could identify signatures of past pathogen exposure. A separate validation cohort of roughly 120 different subjects was used in addition to the 666-subject first cohort. High-throughput TCR immunosequencing, statistical association of individual TCRs with disease status, and machine learning were combined to predict cytomegalovirus infection status.

What the authors observed across the whole study: Most TCR sequences were seen in very few donors, while some public TCRs were found in many individuals. The authors suggested that the approach could potentially be generalized to other disease states and immunological phenotypes. A later analysis found that TCRs clustered in the first cohort also tended to co-occur in the 120 validation repertoires, with more than 90% of cluster scores above 0. A total of 150 or so TCR beta chains were listed by the study as associated with cytomegalovirus. Cytomegalovirus status was reported to be diagnosed by the classifier with high specificity and sensitivity in both the original and validation cohorts. All 120 or so repertoires were used to score co-occurrence in the validation cohort in a later analysis, because that analysis had no HLA typing for the cohort. A few of the identified cytomegalovirus-associated TCR beta chains were confirmed in vitro to be specific for cytomegalovirus antigens.

Receptor amplification or capture employed the immunoSEQ multiplex PCR assay. The authors processed their data as follows. A statistical classification framework was developed to diagnose cytomegalovirus status using the catalog of TCR beta chain sequences. TCRdb mirrors the immuneACCESS table, restricted to in-frame sequences. Some clones are absent from its copies; in checked studies, under half trace to an unresolved V gene, and the reason for the others is unknown. The V and J calls and clone size come from that table; D and trimming were worked out from the DNA. Present in this sample are about 340,000 clones, more than 80% of which were seen just once. The ten largest clones represent 0.65% to 0.85% of the sample. V and J are trimmed by 3 bases and 4 bases, and the gene matches miss 7 bases of the junction. The CDR3 numbers 16 residues from cysteine through phenylalanine. The entry retains the CDR3 DNA only, 48 bases that are in frame from base 1. The germline V gene sets CDR1 to MDHEN and CDR2 to SYDVKM.

Donors formed part of the validation cohort, which comprised fewer than 150 subjects and was distinct from the first cohort of over 500 subjects. The sequence is built from TRBV28 and TRBJ1-2; 11 middle bases align to TRBD1. This receptor was identified in a woman aged 18-29 years in good health and CMV-seronegative. The sample consisted of PBMCs. In nucleotide form, the sequence is TGTGCCAGCAGTTTTCCGGTGGGACAGGGGGGCTATGGCTACACCTTC. This translates into CASSFPVGQGGYGYTF.